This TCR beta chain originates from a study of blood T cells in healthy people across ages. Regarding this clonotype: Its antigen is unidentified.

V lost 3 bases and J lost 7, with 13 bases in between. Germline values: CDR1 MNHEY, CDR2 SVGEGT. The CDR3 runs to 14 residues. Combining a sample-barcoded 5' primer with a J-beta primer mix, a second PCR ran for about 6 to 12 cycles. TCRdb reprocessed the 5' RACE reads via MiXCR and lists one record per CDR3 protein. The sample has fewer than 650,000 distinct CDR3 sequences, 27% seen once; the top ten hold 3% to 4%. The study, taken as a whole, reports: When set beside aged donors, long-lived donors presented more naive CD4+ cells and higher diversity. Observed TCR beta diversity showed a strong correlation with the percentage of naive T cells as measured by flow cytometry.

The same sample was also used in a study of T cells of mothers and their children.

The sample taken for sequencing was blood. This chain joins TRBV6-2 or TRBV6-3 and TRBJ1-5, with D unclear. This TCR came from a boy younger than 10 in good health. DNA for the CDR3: TGTGCCAGCAGTTATGACGGGGTCGGACAGCCCCAGCATTTT. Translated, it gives CASSYDGVGQPQHF.